These 12 T cell receptor beta chains came from one sample sequenced in a study of T cell responses to AZD1222 COVID-19 vaccine. Sequencing was performed with immunoSEQ multiplex PCR; in TCRdb, only in-frame clones are kept and a portion is missing. The sample has under 200,000 clones; roughly 92% are singletons. Here the sequenced sample was peripheral blood, taken 28 days after the second dose of the MenACWY control vaccine. The source is an adult who received the MenACWY meningococcal vaccine as a control.

This clone appeared a single time. The chain carries TRBV29-1 and TRBJ1-1, with 8 bases lining up with TRBD1. The trim removed 7 bases at V and 4 bases at J, leaving 8 bases unmatched. The CDR3 is 13 amino acids. Germline CDR1 is SQVTM and CDR2 is ANQGSEA. The CDR3 sequence: CSAATGAPTEAFF. Here the CDR3 DNA reads TGCAGCGCAGCGACAGGGGCTCCCACTGAAGCTTTCTTT. The complete variable domain, with remaining parts taken from reference TRBV29-1 and TRBJ1-1, reads SAVISQKPSRDICQRGTSLTIQCQVDSQVTMMFWYRQQPGQSLTLIATANQGSEATYESGFVIDKFPISRPNLTFSTLTVSNMSPEDSSIYLCSAATGAPTEAFFGQGTRLTVV.

The J gene is TRBJ1-5, the V gene TRBV30; 7 bases agree with TRBD1. Per the germline V gene, CDR1 is GTSNPN and CDR2 is SVGIG (reference sequence). There are 16 residues in the CDR3. Germline trimming cut 0 bases from V and 5 bases from J; bases unmatched to any gene: 10. The DNA of the CDR3 is TGTGCCTGGAGTGTTGGGTGGGCAGGGGGGCATCAGCCCCAGCATTTT. Protein: CAWSVGWAGGHQPQHF.

The chain recombines TRBV30 with TRBJ1-1; D is perhaps TRBD1 (5 bases). From germline, CDR1 is GTSNPN and CDR2 SVGIG (reference sequence). The V and J ends lost 3 bases and 0 bases respectively, with 8 bases between them. This CDR3 contains 13 residues. CDR3 nucleotide sequence: TGTGCCTGGAGAAAGGGGATGAACACTGAAGCTTTCTTT. Translation: CAWRKGMNTEAFF.

The chain is built from TRBV27 and TRBJ2-7; TRBD1 matches at 11 bases. The CDR3 is 16 residues long. CDR1 is MNHEY and CDR2 is SMNVEV in the germline V gene (reference sequence). V gave up 6 bases and J gave up 6 bases; unmatched junction bases: 13. This CDR3 reads CASSRRTGGGFSEQYF. CDR3 coding DNA: TGTGCCAGCAGCCGCCGGACAGGGGGCGGGTTTAGCGAGCAGTACTTC.

The chain carries TRBV5-1 and TRBJ1-6; 7 positions match TRBD1. Trimming removed 4 bases from V and 8 bases from J; junction bases left unmatched: 9. From germline, CDR1 is SGHRS and CDR2 YFSETQ. The CDR3 runs 15 residues. The CDR3 sequence is CASSTQGNGDSPLHF. The CDR3 coding sequence is TGCGCCAGCAGCACACAGGGGAACGGGGATTCACCCCTCCACTTT.

This chain links TRBV29-1 with TRBJ2-1; D perhaps matches TRBD1 (6 bases). V was cut by 5 bases and J by 9 bases, with 11 bases left in between. Germline values: CDR1 SQVTM, CDR2 ANQGSEA. The CDR3 runs 11 residues. CDR3 sequence reads: CSVSGVGEQFF. CDR3 nucleotide sequence: TGCAGCGTTTCAGGGGTAGGTGAGCAGTTCTTC.

This rearrangement joins TRBV18 to TRBJ2-7; D may be TRBD1 or TRBD2 (5 bases each). The CDR3 has 12 residues. The V end lost 4 bases, the J end lost 4 bases, and 8 bases lay between the germline ends. Germline V lookup: CDR1 KGHSH, CDR2 LQKENI. CDR3 coding DNA: TGTGCCAGCTCACGGGACGGTTACGAGCAGTACTTC. Residues: CASSRDGYEQYF.

V and J are TRBV6-4 and TRBJ1-6; D ambiguous. Trimming shortened V by 8 bases and J by 0 bases, and 8 bases separated the two germline ends. Germline V CDR1 and CDR2: MRHNA, SNTAGT. The CDR3 extends over 14 amino acids. CDR3 in amino acids: CASVHSSYNSPLHF. The CDR3 DNA sequence: TGTGCCAGCGTCCATAGCTCCTATAATTCACCCCTCCACTTT.

V and J are TRBV24-1 and TRBJ2-1; 9 positions match TRBD2. CDR1 is KGHDR, CDR2 SFDVKD, per germline. After removal of 3 bases from V and 4 bases from J, the junction contained 3 bases not matched to a gene. The CDR3 is 15 residues long. As DNA, the CDR3 is TGTGCCACCAGTGATCCTAGCGGGGTTTACAATGAGCAGTTCTTC. Residues: CATSDPSGVYNEQFF.

The chain has TRBV4-3 and TRBJ2-7, with a possible D match to TRBD2 (6 bases). Germline-derived CDR1 and CDR2 are LGHNA and YSLEER. The ends were cut back, 3 bases at V and 4 bases at J, with 13 bases in the middle. The CDR3 is made up of 14 amino acids. In DNA form, the CDR3 reads TGCGCCAGCAGCCACATATACCGGGGGTACGAGCAGTACTTC. It is translated as CASSHIYRGYEQYF.

The chain uses TRBV27 and TRBJ2-3, with a weak D call TRBD1 (5 bases). Looked up from germline, CDR1 is MNHEY and CDR2 is SMNVEV (reference sequence). CDR3 size: 14 residues. With 3 bases removed from V and 2 bases from J, the gap between germline ends came to 9 bases. In DNA form, the CDR3 reads TGTGCCAGCAGTTTGGGCGGACACACAGATACGCAGTATTTT. This sequence encodes CASSLGGHTDTQYF.

The chain has TRBV5-4 and TRBJ1-1; no firm D call. V was pared by 0 bases and J by 8 bases, with 8 bases between. CDR1 and CDR2 from the germline V gene are SGHNT and YYREEE (reference sequence). The CDR3 is 12 residues long. CDR3 sequence: CASSLESREAFF. CDR3 in DNA: TGTGCCAGCAGCTTGGAATCTCGGGAAGCTTTCTTT.